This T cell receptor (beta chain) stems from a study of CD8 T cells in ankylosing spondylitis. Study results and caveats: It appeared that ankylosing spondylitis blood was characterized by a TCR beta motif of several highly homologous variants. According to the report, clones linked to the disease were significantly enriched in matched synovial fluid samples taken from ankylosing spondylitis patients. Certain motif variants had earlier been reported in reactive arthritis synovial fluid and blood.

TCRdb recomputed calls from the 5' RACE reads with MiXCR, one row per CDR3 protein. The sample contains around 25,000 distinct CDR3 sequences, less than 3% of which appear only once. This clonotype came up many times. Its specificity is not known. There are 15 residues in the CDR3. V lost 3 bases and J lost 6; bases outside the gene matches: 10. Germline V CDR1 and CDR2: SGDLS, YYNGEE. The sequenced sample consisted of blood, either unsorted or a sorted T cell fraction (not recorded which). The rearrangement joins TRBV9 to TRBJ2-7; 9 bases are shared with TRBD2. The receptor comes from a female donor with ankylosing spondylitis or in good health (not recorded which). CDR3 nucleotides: TGTGCCAGCAGCGCGTCGCCGGGACTAGCAAGCGAGCAGTACTTC. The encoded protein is CASSASPGLASEQYF.